This record covers a single T cell receptor (beta chain). The antigen is undetermined. The sample originates from a study of cytomegalovirus exposure and HLA in healthy donors. Study in general: Earlier findings included some 100 million unique TCR beta sequences obtained from some 180 million T cells.

Study observations and caveats: Association with HLA alleles at 0.05 false discovery rate was found for approximately 18,000 TCR beta sequences in a later analysis. CMV serostatus alone was available as immune exposure information.

CDR3 length: 15 amino acids. Trimming took 4 bases from V and 9 from J; bases not matched to a gene: 6. The germline gives CDR1 ENHRY, CDR2 SYGVKD. PCR employed 60 Vbeta and 13 Jbeta primers. Data came from immunoSEQ multiplex PCR; TCRdb stores just in-frame clones and leaves some out. Altogether roughly 160,000 clones are present, about four fifths being singletons, with the ten largest covering approximately 13%. Sequencing was carried out using PBMCs. This TCR derives from a woman in her forties or fifties in good health and CMV-seronegative. This chain links TRBV10-3 with TRBJ2-1, with TRBD2 matching over 13 bases. The CDR3 spells CAISVGTSGNGEQFF. In nucleotides, the CDR3 is TGTGCCATCAGTGTGGGGACTAGCGGGAACGGTGAGCAGTTCTTC.